This TCR beta chain was recovered during a study of T cell repertoires in cytomegalovirus infection. Note on this clonotype: No antigen is known for it.

TCRdb used MiXCR to reprocess the reads, holding one entry per CDR3 protein. The sample contains some 500,000 distinct CDR3 sequences, roughly 42% of which appear only once. The CDR3 length is 15 residues. Trimming removed 3 bases from V and 4 bases from J, with 14 bases in between. CDR1 and CDR2 from the germline V gene are SGHNT and YYREEE (reference sequence). General study findings and limits: CMV carriers having the relevant HLA were flagged by cumulative public TCR beta family frequency.

The origin of this receptor is a human donor in good health (CMV status not recorded). Some clones in this sample may be carry-over from other donors' samples. This chain links TRBV5-4 with TRBJ1-3; the D is unclear. Sequences were derived from cultured PBMCs, sampled from culture after CMV antigen stimulation. The CDR3 protein is CASSSGPALGNTIYF. The CDR3 DNA is TGTGCCAGCAGCTCGGGCCCAGCCTTGGGAAACACCATATATTTT.